Reported below is one T cell receptor beta chain. The time point is: pre-treatment sample, taken before nivolumab and TIL therapy. The tumor samples were excised metastases, mostly pleural nodules or supraclavicular lymph nodes. Sequencing used immunoSEQ v3. Assay used: immunoSEQ multiplex PCR; TCRdb lists only in-frame clones, some missing. The data show 95,000 or so clones, with 55% to 75% seen just once and approximately 9.9% held by the top ten. Germline values: CDR1 SGHNT, CDR2 YENEEA. Trimming took 5 bases from V and 1 from J; bases not matched to a gene: 7. This CDR3 is built from 15 residues. This specimen belongs to a study of TIL therapy for anti-PD-1-resistant metastatic lung cancer.

Sequenced here: tumor tissue, sampled at baseline. The rearrangement links TRBV11-3 to TRBJ1-1, with TRBD1 matching over 7 bases. The sequence was collected from a person aged 25-80 years with non-small cell lung cancer. CDR3 protein: CASSESGTANTEAFF. CDR3 bases: TGTGCCAGCAGCGAATCCGGGACAGCGAACACTGAAGCTTTCTTT.